This TCR beta chain was identified in a study of vaccination and CD4 T cells after COVID-19. Across the whole study: There were six male and four female convalescents, and two of them were Hispanic. The cells were exposed to overlapping spike peptides originating from SARS-CoV-2, HCoV-NL63, HCoV-OC43 and HCoV-229E for stimulation. Study-level points and caveats: Spike mono-reactive status applied to 304 of 307 vaccine-specific clones in convalescent patients.

The Oncomine TCR Beta short-read assay was what sequenced the DNA obtained from cultured CD4+ T cells. TCRdb passed the PCR reads through MiXCR, listing each CDR3 protein once. This repertoire shows about 30,000 distinct CDR3 sequences, roughly a third found once; its top ten account for about 3.7%. Note on this clonotype: The antigen remains undetermined.

Time point denoted: late sampling 161 to 241 days after vaccination in a few convalescent patients. Treatment: approximately 10-day PBMC culture with coronavirus spike peptide pools or control peptides (ViraFEST assay). Expansion of antigen-specific T cells with peptide pools by ViraFEST preceded sequencing of TCRs. The ends were cut back, 7 bases at V and 2 bases at J, with 15 bases in the middle. The germline CDR1 and CDR2 sequences are MNHNS and SASEGT. The CDR3 has 14 amino acids. The chain is built from TRBV6-1 and TRBJ2-7; no firm D call. The sample here was CD4+ T cells from blood, cultured in vitro, taken about 7 months after SARS-CoV-2 vaccination. This sequence originates from a human donor who had recovered from COVID-19. The CDR3 bases are TGTGCCAGCACGGGCAACCGCGCGACCTACGAGCAGTACTTC. Translated, it gives CASTGNRATYEQYF.